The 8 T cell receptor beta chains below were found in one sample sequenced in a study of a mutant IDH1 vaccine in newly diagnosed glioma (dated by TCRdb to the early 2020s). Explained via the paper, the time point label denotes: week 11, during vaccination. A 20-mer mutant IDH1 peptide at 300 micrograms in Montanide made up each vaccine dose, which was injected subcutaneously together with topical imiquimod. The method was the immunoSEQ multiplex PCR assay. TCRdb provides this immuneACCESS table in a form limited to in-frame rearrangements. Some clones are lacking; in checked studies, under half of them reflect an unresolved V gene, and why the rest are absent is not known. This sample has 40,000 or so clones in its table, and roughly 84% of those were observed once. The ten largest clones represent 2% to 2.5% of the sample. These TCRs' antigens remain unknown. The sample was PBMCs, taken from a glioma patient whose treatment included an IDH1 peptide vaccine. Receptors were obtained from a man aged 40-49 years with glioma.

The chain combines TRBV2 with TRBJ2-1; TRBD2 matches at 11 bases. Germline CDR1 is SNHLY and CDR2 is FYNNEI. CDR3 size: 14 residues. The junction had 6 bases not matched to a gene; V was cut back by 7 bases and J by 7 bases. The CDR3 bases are TGTGCCAGCATGCAAACTAGCGGGAGAAATGAGCAGTTCTTC. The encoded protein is CASMQTSGRNEQFF.

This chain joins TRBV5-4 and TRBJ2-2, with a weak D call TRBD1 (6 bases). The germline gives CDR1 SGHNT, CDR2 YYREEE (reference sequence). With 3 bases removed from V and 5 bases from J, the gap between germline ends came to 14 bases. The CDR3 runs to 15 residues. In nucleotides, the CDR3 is TGTGCCAGCAGCTCGCAAGGGGGTTTAACCGGGGAGCTGTTTTTT. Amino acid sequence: CASSSQGGLTGELFF.

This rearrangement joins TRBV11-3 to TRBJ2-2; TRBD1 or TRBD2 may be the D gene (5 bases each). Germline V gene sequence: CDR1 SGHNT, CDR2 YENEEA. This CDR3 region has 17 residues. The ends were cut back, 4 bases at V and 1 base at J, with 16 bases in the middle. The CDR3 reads CASSWGKDSQNTGELFF. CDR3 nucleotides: TGTGCCAGCAGCTGGGGCAAGGACTCTCAGAACACCGGGGAGCTGTTTTTT.

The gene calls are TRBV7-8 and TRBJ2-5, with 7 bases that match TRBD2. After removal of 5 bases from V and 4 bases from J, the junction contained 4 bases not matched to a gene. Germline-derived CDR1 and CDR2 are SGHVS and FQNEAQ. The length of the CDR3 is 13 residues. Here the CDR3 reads CASSGGRGETQYF. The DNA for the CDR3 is TGTGCCAGCAGCGGGGGGAGGGGAGAGACCCAGTACTTC.

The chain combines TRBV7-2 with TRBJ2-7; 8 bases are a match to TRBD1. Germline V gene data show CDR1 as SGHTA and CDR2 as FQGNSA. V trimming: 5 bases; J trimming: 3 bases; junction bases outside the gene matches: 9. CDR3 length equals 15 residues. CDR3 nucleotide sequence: TGTGCCAGCAGCCCCGCCGGGACAGGCGTCTACGAGCAGTACTTC. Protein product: CASSPAGTGVYEQYF.

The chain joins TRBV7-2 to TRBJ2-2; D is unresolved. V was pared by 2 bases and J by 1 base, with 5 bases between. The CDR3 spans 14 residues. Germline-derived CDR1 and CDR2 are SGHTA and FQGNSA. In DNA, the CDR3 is TGTGCCAGCAGCTTAACGGGGAACACCGGGGAGCTGTTTTTT. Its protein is CASSLTGNTGELFF.

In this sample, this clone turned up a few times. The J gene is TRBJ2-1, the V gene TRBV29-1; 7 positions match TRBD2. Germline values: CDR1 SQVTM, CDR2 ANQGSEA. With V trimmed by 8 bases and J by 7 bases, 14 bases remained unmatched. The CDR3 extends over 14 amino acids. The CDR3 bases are TGCAGCACCTTGCATGGGAGGGATATAAATGAGCAGTTCTTC. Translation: CSTLHGRDINEQFF.

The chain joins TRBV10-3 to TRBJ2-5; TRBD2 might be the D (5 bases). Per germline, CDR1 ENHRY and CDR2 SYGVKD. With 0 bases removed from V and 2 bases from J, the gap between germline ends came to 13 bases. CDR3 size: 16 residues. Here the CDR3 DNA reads TGTGCCATCAGTGAGTCGCTAGCCGGTGCTCAAGAGACCCAGTACTTC. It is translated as CAISESLAGAQETQYF.